Listed below are T cell receptor beta chains from one sample, sequenced in a study of T-cell memory formation after mild COVID-19. Using its own MiXCR run on the 5' RACE reads, TCRdb lists one record per CDR3 protein. The repertoire has more than 250,000 distinct CDR3 sequences, about a sixth of them found once; the top ten carry 20% to 25%. The specimen was PBMCs or a T cell subset sorted from them (not recorded which). The receptor source for this set is a young man who had mild COVID-19 (a few samples of this study predate the infection). Cell type and time point are not known. CDR3s include the opening cysteine and the closing phenylalanine or tryptophan. Each record gives: D gene, V gene, J gene, CDR3 protein. A D gene is named only where the DNA matches it firmly.

D gene: -
V gene: TRBV11-2
J gene: TRBJ1-6
CDR3 protein: CASSLEWGNNSPLHF

D gene: -
V gene: TRBV20-1
J gene: TRBJ2-2
CDR3 protein: CSARMDGRDTGELFF

D gene: -
V gene: TRBV5-1
J gene: TRBJ1-1
CDR3 protein: CASSSENTEAFF

D gene: -
V gene: TRBV6-5
J gene: TRBJ2-1
CDR3 protein: CASRTGFEQFF

D gene: -
V gene: TRBV12-3/TRBV12-4
J gene: TRBJ1-6
CDR3 protein: CASSPLSGVLHF

D gene: TRBD2
V gene: TRBV9
J gene: TRBJ2-1
CDR3 protein: CASSVGLAGRAYNEQFF

D gene: -
V gene: TRBV4-2
J gene: TRBJ2-4
CDR3 protein: CASSQDRGLGKNIQYF

D gene: -
V gene: TRBV7-9
J gene: TRBJ2-3
CDR3 protein: CASSFLRGGADTQYF

D gene: -
V gene: TRBV5-1
J gene: TRBJ1-1
CDR3 protein: CASSQQGINEAFF

D gene: -
V gene: TRBV13
J gene: TRBJ2-5
CDR3 protein: CASSPGLPETQYF

D gene: -
V gene: TRBV7-9
J gene: TRBJ1-5
CDR3 protein: CASSLLGSNQPQHF

D gene: TRBD1
V gene: TRBV7-6
J gene: TRBJ2-7
CDR3 protein: CASSAGTGPYEQYF

D gene: TRBD1
V gene: TRBV4-1
J gene: TRBJ2-3
CDR3 protein: CASSQERGQGDTQYF

D gene: -
V gene: TRBV11-1
J gene: TRBJ2-1
CDR3 protein: CASSLQYYNEQFF

D gene: -
V gene: TRBV7-2
J gene: TRBJ1-5
CDR3 protein: CASSITDLGPQHF

D gene: -
V gene: TRBV20-1
J gene: TRBJ1-2
CDR3 protein: CSAADPWSYGYTF

D gene: -
V gene: TRBV5-1
J gene: TRBJ2-1
CDR3 protein: CASSLVENEQFF

D gene: TRBD2
V gene: TRBV7-9
J gene: TRBJ2-5
CDR3 protein: CASSLGTSGQETQYF

D gene: -
V gene: TRBV2
J gene: TRBJ1-2
CDR3 protein: CASRVTANYGYTF

D gene: -
V gene: TRBV7-2
J gene: TRBJ2-2
CDR3 protein: CASSSGIFTGELFF

D gene: -
V gene: TRBV5-1
J gene: TRBJ2-1
CDR3 protein: CASSLSPGESSYNEQFF

D gene: TRBD1
V gene: TRBV19
J gene: TRBJ2-2
CDR3 protein: CASKIGDRENTGELFF

D gene: -
V gene: TRBV7-9
J gene: TRBJ1-6
CDR3 protein: CASSLDLGLSPLHF

D gene: -
V gene: TRBV7-3
J gene: TRBJ2-2
CDR3 protein: CASSLTHGGTGELFF

D gene: -
V gene: TRBV3-1
J gene: TRBJ1-1
CDR3 protein: CASSPDGGSTEAFF

D gene: -
V gene: TRBV7-9
J gene: TRBJ1-2
CDR3 protein: CASSPITGIGSYGYTF

D gene: -
V gene: TRBV5-4
J gene: TRBJ1-4
CDR3 protein: CASSYQEKLFF

D gene: -
V gene: TRBV29-1
J gene: TRBJ2-2
CDR3 protein: CSVERQGGTGELFF

D gene: -
V gene: TRBV5-1
J gene: TRBJ2-2
CDR3 protein: CASSLAPGLNTGELFF

D gene: -
V gene: TRBV4-2
J gene: TRBJ2-1
CDR3 protein: CASSQEGGALRYEQFF

D gene: -
V gene: TRBV21-1
J gene: TRBJ2-5
CDR3 protein: CASSKGDRGQETQYF

D gene: -
V gene: TRBV29-1
J gene: TRBJ2-2
CDR3 protein: CSVEANTGELFF

D gene: -
V gene: TRBV12-3/TRBV12-4
J gene: TRBJ2-3
CDR3 protein: CASSFRGSDTQYF

D gene: -
V gene: TRBV5-1
J gene: TRBJ2-5
CDR3 protein: CASSSTGWQETQYF

D gene: TRBD1
V gene: TRBV5-5
J gene: TRBJ2-5
CDR3 protein: CASSLQPGGLGETQYF

D gene: -
V gene: TRBV7-9
J gene: TRBJ2-1
CDR3 protein: CASSLSGAPTHEQFF

D gene: TRBD1
V gene: TRBV20-1
J gene: TRBJ1-5
CDR3 protein: CSAPGTANQPQHF

D gene: -
V gene: TRBV7-9
J gene: TRBJ1-3
CDR3 protein: CASSPRTQTNSGNTIYF

D gene: TRBD2
V gene: TRBV11-2
J gene: TRBJ2-1
CDR3 protein: CASSPLLAGTYNEQFF

D gene: TRBD2
V gene: TRBV20-1
J gene: TRBJ2-5
CDR3 protein: CSANSGGTFQETQYF

D gene: -
V gene: TRBV5-5
J gene: TRBJ2-7
CDR3 protein: CASSPHPDGTYEQYF

D gene: TRBD1
V gene: TRBV7-9
J gene: TRBJ1-1
CDR3 protein: CASSTGVTEAFF

D gene: -
V gene: TRBV4-2
J gene: TRBJ1-2
CDR3 protein: CASSQVAEVYGYTF

D gene: -
V gene: TRBV2
J gene: TRBJ2-5
CDR3 protein: CASSKRRPYQETQYF

D gene: -
V gene: TRBV5-6
J gene: TRBJ1-2
CDR3 protein: CASSRGTVNYGYTF

D gene: TRBD2
V gene: TRBV4-1
J gene: TRBJ2-7
CDR3 protein: CASSQGGLAGLYEQYF

D gene: -
V gene: TRBV6-5
J gene: TRBJ1-1
CDR3 protein: CASRTGPNTEAFF

D gene: -
V gene: TRBV28
J gene: TRBJ2-3
CDR3 protein: CASSYPPLTDTQYF

D gene: -
V gene: TRBV7-2
J gene: TRBJ2-3
CDR3 protein: CASSLGFVPGAYTQYF

D gene: -
V gene: TRBV10-3
J gene: TRBJ1-2
CDR3 protein: CAIRRTDSYGYTF

D gene: TRBD1
V gene: TRBV29-1
J gene: TRBJ2-1
CDR3 protein: CSGGGNRGSNEQFF

D gene: -
V gene: TRBV7-2
J gene: TRBJ1-2
CDR3 protein: CASSLVQEYGYTF

D gene: TRBD2
V gene: TRBV29-1
J gene: TRBJ2-5
CDR3 protein: CSVDGTSGGEYQETQYF

D gene: -
V gene: TRBV5-1
J gene: TRBJ1-4
CDR3 protein: CASSRDANEKLFF

D gene: TRBD1
V gene: TRBV4-3
J gene: TRBJ1-5
CDR3 protein: CASSQGTGNSNQPQHF

D gene: -
V gene: TRBV19
J gene: TRBJ2-1
CDR3 protein: CASSRAGVLLSSYNEQFF